This entry features one T cell receptor beta chain sequence. These data come from a study of cytomegalovirus exposure and HLA in healthy donors. Amplification used 60 Vbeta primers and 13 Jbeta primers. The assay was immunoSEQ multiplex PCR, and TCRdb's table has in-frame clones only and misses some. The sample lists about 120,000 clones, 76% seen once, with roughly 12% in the top ten. The junction had 5 bases not matched to a gene; V was cut back by 7 bases and J by 4 bases. CDR1 is MNHEY, CDR2 SVGAGI, per germline. The CDR3 totals 13 residues. The sequence derives from a woman between 40 and 55 years old in good health and CMV-seropositive. The specimen sequenced was PBMCs. The V gene is TRBV6-5, the J gene TRBJ1-1, with TRBD1 identical over 8 bases. The CDR3 here is CASTITGGTEAFF. Here the CDR3 DNA reads TGTGCCAGCACTATTACAGGGGGCACTGAAGCTTTCTTT.